Shown below are 27 T cell receptor beta chains from a single sample sequenced in a study of breast tumors, draining lymph nodes, adjacent tissues. TCRdb called the multiplex PCR reads again in MiXCR, with one record for every CDR3 protein. The sample records 100,000 or so distinct CDR3 sequences, less than 25% being singletons. The lymph nodes were axillary draining lymph nodes from breast cancer patients. Sequenced material: axillary lymph node tissue. The receptors originated from a female donor with breast cancer. Some clones in this sample may be carry-over from other donors' samples.

Ten or more counts support this clonotype. This chain connects TRBV5-1 to TRBJ1-6; maybe TRBD1 (5 bases). V was cut by 0 bases and J by 7 bases, with 8 bases left in between. This CDR3 has 14 amino acids. Germline V gene data show CDR1 as SGHRS and CDR2 as YFSETQ. CDR3 sequence (DNA): TGCGCCAGCAGCTTGGGAGCAGGGAATTCACCCCTCCACTTT. It yields the protein CASSLGAGNSPLHF.

This clonotype showed up just a few times. The genes are TRBV6-1 and TRBJ1-2, with D possibly TRBD1 on 5 matching bases. CDR1 MNHNS and CDR2 SASEGT come from the germline V gene. V shed 10 bases and J shed 0 bases, with 18 bases lying between them. CDR3 length: 15 amino acids. The CDR3 coding sequence is TGTGCCACTCCCCTCTGGGGGATTTCTAACTATGGCTACACCTTC. The encoded protein is CATPLWGISNYGYTF.

The rearrangement uses TRBV6-5 and TRBJ2-4; 10 nucleotides line up with TRBD2. The germline gives CDR1 MNHEY, CDR2 SVGAGI. The CDR3 has 16 residues. Trimming removed 0 bases from V and 1 base from J; junction bases left unmatched: 0. In DNA, the CDR3 is TGTGCCAGCAGTTACTCAGCGGGAGGGGCCAAAAACATTCAGTACTTC. Protein product: CASSYSAGGAKNIQYF.

This clonotype was detected many times. The V gene is TRBV11-2, the J gene TRBJ2-5; D call uncertain. V dropped 1 base and J dropped 4 bases, with 16 bases sitting between them. In germline, CDR1 is SGHAT, CDR2 FQNNGV. This CDR3 is 16 amino acids long. CDR3 DNA: TGTGCCAGCAGCTTAGGGCTAGTCTTGTTCAGAGAGACCCAGTACTTC. Amino acid sequence: CASSLGLVLFRETQYF.

This clonotype was detected a few times. The chain uses TRBV5-4 and TRBJ2-3; D is unclear. Germline CDR1 reads SGHNT; CDR2 reads YYREEE (reference sequence). The CDR3 has 15 residues. V was pared by 2 bases and J by 1 base, with 11 bases between. CDR3 in DNA: TGTGCCAGCAGCTTCGACCCCGTGGGCACAGATACGCAGTATTTT. Protein sequence: CASSFDPVGTDTQYF.

In its sample, this clonotype was seen many times. The chain couples TRBV3-1 to TRBJ1-2, with TRBD1 as a possible D gene (5 bases). Trimming stripped 4 bases from V and 5 bases from J, with 17 bases between. Germline loops: CDR1 LGHDT, CDR2 YNNKEL (reference sequence). The CDR3 totals 15 residues. CDR3 residues: CASSPPMGGKYGYTF. The CDR3 nucleotides are TGTGCCAGCAGCCCCCCCATGGGGGGGAAGTATGGCTACACCTTC.

Only a few counts were recorded for this clonotype. With a much larger clone just one base away, this may be a read error. This sequence joins TRBV5-1 and TRBJ2-1; tentatively, D is TRBD2 (5 bases). The CDR3 totals 13 residues. CDR1 SGHRS and CDR2 YFSETQ come from the germline V gene. CDR3 protein: CASSSFPGNGQFF. The CDR3 nucleotides read TGCGCCAGCAGCTCATTTCCGGGAAATGGGCAGTTCTTC.

Ten or more counts support this clonotype. This rearrangement joins TRBV6-1 to TRBJ2-1; 8 bases match TRBD2. V dropped 2 bases and J dropped 8; count of bases not matched to a gene: 14. The germline CDR1 and CDR2 sequences are MNHNS and SASEGT. CDR3 length: 17 residues. In DNA form, the CDR3 reads TGTGCCAGCAGTGAACCGGGACTAGGCTTAAAGGTGGATGAGCAGTTCTTC. Translation gives CASSEPGLGLKVDEQFF.

Concerning this clonotype: A much larger clone differs by one base, so this may be a read error. The chain employs TRBV5-1 and TRBJ2-5, with 9 nucleotides matching TRBD2. The CDR3 runs to 15 residues. The germline CDR1 and CDR2 sequences are SGHRS and YFSETQ. CDR3 residues: CASGLAGAIQETRYF. The CDR3 DNA is TGCGCCAGCGGTTTAGCGGGGGCCATACAAGAGACCCGGTACTTC.

With respect to this clonotype: A much larger clone differs by one base, so this may be a read error. V and J are TRBV7-6 and TRBJ2-6; D may be TRBD1 (5 bases). Germline values: CDR1 SGHVS, CDR2 FNYEAQ. The CDR3 spans 16 residues. CDR3 sequence: CASSQDPGSGANVPTF. CDR3 DNA: TGTGCCAGCAGCCAAGATCCAGGCTCTGGGGCCAACGTCCCGACTTTC.

This clonotype was seen repeatedly, ten times or more. The V and J genes are TRBV7-9 and TRBJ2-5; D tentatively reads TRBD1 or TRBD2 (8 bases each). The CDR3 is 16 amino acids. V lost 3 bases and J lost 5, with 19 bases in between. Germline V gene data show CDR1 as SEHNR and CDR2 as FQNEAQ (reference sequence). DNA of the CDR3: TGTGCCAGCAGCTTCGGGGGGGCAGGGGGCTTGGAGACCCAGTACTTC. Translation: CASSFGGAGGLETQYF.

This clonotype was seen repeatedly, ten times or more. The chain carries TRBV19 and TRBJ2-6; D is unclear. Looked up from germline, CDR1 is LNHDA and CDR2 is SQIVND (reference sequence). V lost 3 bases and J lost 4, with 16 bases in between. The CDR3 is 17 residues long. The CDR3 spells CASSISLGLRGANVLTF. Written as DNA, the CDR3 is TGTGCCAGTAGTATCTCCCTCGGGTTGAGGGGGGCCAACGTCCTGACTTTC.

The gene calls are TRBV2 and TRBJ1-3; no firm D call. This CDR3 is 14 amino acids long. The germline CDR1 and CDR2 sequences are SNHLY and FYNNEI. V shed 7 bases and J shed 2 bases, with 12 bases lying between them. The CDR3 region is CASIERGTGNTIYF. CDR3 sequence (DNA): TGTGCCAGCATCGAACGGGGAACTGGAAACACCATATATTTT.

The genes are TRBV27 and TRBJ1-5, with 9 positions matching TRBD1. Germline trimming cut 7 bases from V and 0 bases from J; bases unmatched to any gene: 13. The CDR3 has 18 residues. Germline V lookup: CDR1 MNHEY, CDR2 SMNVEV (reference sequence). The CDR3 DNA follows: TGTGCCAGCAAACTGAGGGACAGGGATACCTATAGCAATCAGCCCCAGCATTTT. It encodes CASKLRDRDTYSNQPQHF.

The chain has TRBV3-1 and TRBJ1-2, with 8 bases fitting TRBD1. Germline V lookup: CDR1 LGHDT, CDR2 YNNKEL (reference sequence). J lost 6 bases, V lost 3 bases, and 6 bases had no gene match. This CDR3 comprises 14 residues. In DNA, the CDR3 is TGTGCCAGCAGCCACAACGACAGGGGCCATGGCTACACCTTC. Translating gives CASSHNDRGHGYTF.

This clonotype has a count of ten or more. The rearrangement joins TRBV4-1 to TRBJ2-7; 8 positions agree with TRBD2. J was trimmed by 1 base and V by 3 bases; bases with no gene match: 23. The CDR3 loop spans 21 amino acids. Per the germline V gene, CDR1 is MGHRA and CDR2 is YSYEKL. CDR3 protein: CASSHFQSGGLNYSTSYEQYF. The CDR3 coding sequence is TGCGCCAGCAGCCACTTCCAGAGCGGGGGCCTTAATTACTCAACATCCTACGAGCAGTACTTC.

Turning to this clonotype: A much larger clonotype is one base distant, so this may be a read error. The chain recombines TRBV9 with TRBJ1-5; D perhaps matches TRBD1 (5 bases). From germline, CDR1 is SGDLS and CDR2 YYNGEE. The CDR3 runs 16 residues. The CDR3 DNA reads as TGTGCCAGCAGCGCCGGCCGGGACGCTAGCAATCAGCCCCAGCGTTTT. This translates into CASSAGRDASNQPQRF.

Many counts were recorded for this clonotype. This rearrangement joins TRBV4-1 to TRBJ2-3, with 10 positions matching TRBD2. Germline V gene data show CDR1 as MGHRA and CDR2 as YSYEKL. The CDR3 sequence is 15 residues long. Unmatched junction bases numbered 16, after V lost 4 bases and J lost 15 bases. The CDR3 loop reads CASSPTLLAGRGEYF. CDR3 sequence (DNA): TGCGCCAGCAGCCCGACATTACTAGCGGGACGAGGAGAATATTTT.

In this sample, this clonotype turned up many times. The rearrangement uses TRBV6-1 and TRBJ2-1, with 7 positions matching TRBD1. The CDR3 is made up of 17 amino acids. The junction had 12 bases not matched to a gene; V was cut back by 7 bases and J by 0 bases. The V gene's germline CDR1 is MNHNS and CDR2 SASEGT. CDR3 DNA sequence: TGTGCCAGCAATCCCACTACAGGGGTAAGCTCCTACAATGAGCAGTTCTTC. Its protein product is CASNPTTGVSSYNEQFF.

This clonotype was recorded many times. The chain carries TRBV29-1 and TRBJ2-1, with TRBD2 identical over 13 bases. Germline lookup yields CDR1 SQVTM and CDR2 ANQGSEA. The trim removed 7 bases at V and 2 bases at J, leaving 8 bases unmatched. The CDR3 runs 16 residues. CDR3 in amino acids: CSAGLAGSNTYNEQFF. DNA of the CDR3: TGCAGCGCGGGACTAGCGGGATCAAACACCTACAATGAGCAGTTCTTC.

This clonotype was counted a few times. A much larger clone differs from this one at a single base, so this may be a read error. This chain uses TRBV19 with TRBJ2-7, with D possibly being TRBD2 (5 bases). Per the germline V gene, CDR1 is LNHDA and CDR2 is SQIVND (reference sequence). The CDR3 sequence is 11 residues long. The CDR3: CATQTGNERYF. The CDR3 nucleotides read TGTGCCACCCAGACGGGGAACGAGCGGTACTTC. Combining the CDR3 with reference TRBV19 and TRBJ2-7 gives the whole variable domain DGGITQSPKYLFRKEGQNVTLSCEQNLNHDAMYWYRQDPGQGLRLIYYSQIVNDFQKGDIAEGYSVSREKKESFPLTVTSAQKNPTAFYLCATQTGNERYFGPGTRLTVT.

The chain uses TRBV28 and TRBJ1-5, with a possible D match to TRBD1 (6 bases). V lost 0 bases to trimming and J lost 5 bases, with 14 bases between them. CDR1 and CDR2 (germline): MDHEN, SYDVKM. This CDR3 contains 16 residues. DNA for the CDR3: TGTGCCAGCAGTTTATGGGGCAGGGGTTTGGATCAGCCCCAGCATTTT. Translating gives CASSLWGRGLDQPQHF.

Note on this clonotype: This clone may be a read error of a much larger clone one base away. The CDR3 here is CVSSLGRGGLQETQYF. The DNA for the CDR3 is TGCGTCAGCAGCTTAGGGCGGGGGGGCCTCCAAGAGACCCAGTACTTC. The chain couples TRBV5-1 to TRBJ2-7; TRBD2 matches at 9 bases. The J call may not be correct, given that the DNA end is closer to TRBJ2-5. CDR3 size: 16 residues. Germline V lookup: CDR1 SGHRS, CDR2 YFSETQ.

The J gene is TRBJ2-3, the V gene TRBV12-3 or TRBV12-4, with D maybe TRBD1 (5 bases). The end of the DNA aligns better with TRBJ1-1, so the J call may be wrong. The CDR3 totals 11 residues. The CDR3 loop is CASSGGRKAFF. The DNA for the CDR3 is TGTGCCAGCAGCGGGGGTCGCAAAGCTTTCTTT.

The V call is TRBV6-1, the J call TRBJ2-3; a weak D match, TRBD1 (6 bases). CDR1 and CDR2 from the germline V gene are MNHNS and SASEGT. Trimming left V 7 bases short and J 0 bases short, with 17 bases between. The length of the CDR3 is 16 residues. The DNA of the CDR3 is TGTGCCAGCACTAAACTGACAGGTACCAGCACAGATACGCAGTATTTT. Translating it yields CASTKLTGTSTDTQYF.

V usage is TRBV3-1 and J usage is TRBJ2-5, with 9 positions matching TRBD2. In germline, CDR1 is LGHDT, CDR2 YNNKEL (reference sequence). Trimming removed 6 bases from V and 4 bases from J; junction bases left unmatched: 18. This CDR3 has 18 residues. The CDR3 DNA follows: TGTGCCAGCAGTCAAAGTAATAATAGCGGGAGCCTCGGAGAGACCCAGTACTTC. It encodes CASSQSNNSGSLGETQYF.

Many counts were recorded for this clonotype. The gene calls are TRBV5-6 and TRBJ2-1, with 9 bases that match TRBD2. J was trimmed by 8 bases and V by 1 base; bases with no gene match: 7. Germline V lookup: CDR1 SGHDT, CDR2 YYEEEE. The CDR3 spans 15 residues. The CDR3 loop reads CASSLFSGSLYEQFF. The CDR3 DNA reads TGTGCCAGCAGCTTGTTTAGCGGGAGCCTTTATGAGCAGTTCTTC.